This is a list of T cell receptor beta chains from one sample in a study of a mutant IDH1 vaccine in newly diagnosed glioma. No antigen has been identified for these receptors. Clones were read by immunoSEQ multiplex PCR, and TCRdb kept only the in-frame ones, dropping some. Of approximately 62,000 clones listed, roughly 80% were seen once; the top ten hold roughly 4%. Sequenced here: PBMCs, sampled from a glioma patient whose treatment included an IDH1 peptide vaccine. The receptors stem from a man aged 25 to 45 with glioma. The CDR3 runs from the conserved cysteine through the conserved F or W. Fields, in order: V gene, clone size, D gene, J gene, CDR3 protein, CDR3 DNA. A D gene is named only where the DNA matches it firmly. Not every row has a clone size; where given, it reads once, few, many or a size class.

>TRBV29-1|few|.|TRBJ2-2
CSVESDTGELFF
TGCAGCGTTGAAAGCGACACCGGGGAGCTGTTTTTT
>TRBV29-1|.|.|TRBJ2-3
CSVALQTNTDTQYF
TGCAGCGTTGCGCTACAGACCAATACAGATACGCAGTATTTT
>TRBV6-5|.|.|TRBJ2-7
CASSSVKQDSYEQYF
TGTGCCAGCAGTTCAGTTAAACAGGACTCCTACGAGCAGTACTTC
>TRBV11-2|.|TRBD1|TRBJ2-6
CASSLGQGVGANVLTF
TGTGCCAGCAGCTTAGGACAGGGGGTTGGGGCCAACGTCCTGACTTTC
>TRBV11-2|.|TRBD1|TRBJ2-1
CASSLLQTGYEQFF
TGTGCCAGCAGCTTACTTCAGACAGGGTACGAGCAGTTCTTC
>TRBV27|.|TRBD1|TRBJ2-7
CASREHRQGAYEQYF
TGTGCCAGCAGGGAACATAGACAGGGGGCCTACGAGCAGTACTTC
>TRBV19|few|.|TRBJ1-5
CASSIRTQQNQPQHF
TGTGCCAGTAGTATACGGACACAACAGAATCAGCCCCAGCATTTT
>TRBV6-1|.|TRBD1|TRBJ2-7
CASSERGTGAYEQYF
TGTGCCAGCAGTGAGCGGGGGACAGGGGCCTACGAGCAGTACTTC
>TRBV7-9|.|TRBD2|TRBJ2-7
CASSLGVGTNEQYF
TGTGCCAGCAGCTTAGGAGTGGGGACTAACGAGCAGTACTTC
>TRBV5-1|.|.|TRBJ2-5
CASSHNRVQETQYF
TGCGCCAGCAGCCATAACAGGGTGCAAGAGACCCAGTACTTC
>TRBV18|.|.|TRBJ2-5
CASSPGGETQYF
TGTGCCAGCTCACCAGGGGGAGAGACCCAGTACTTC
>TRBV20-1|.|.|TRBJ1-2
CSTGAGYGYTF
TGCAGCACGGGGGCAGGCTATGGCTACACCTTC
>TRBV19|.|.|TRBJ2-3
CASSMRTGGTDTQYF
TGTGCCAGTAGTATGCGGACGGGTGGTACAGATACGCAGTATTTT
>TRBV29-1|.|TRBD2|TRBJ2-5
CSVPLAGPQETQYF
TGCAGCGTTCCCCTAGCGGGGCCCCAAGAGACCCAGTACTTC
>TRBV5-1|.|TRBD2|TRBJ2-1
CASRSAGALYNEQFF
TGCGCCAGCAGGTCAGCGGGGGCCCTCTACAATGAGCAGTTCTTC
>TRBV5-4|.|TRBD2|TRBJ2-7
CASSARIAGANEQYF
TGTGCCAGCAGCGCCCGAATAGCGGGGGCCAACGAGCAGTACTTC
>TRBV10-1|.|TRBD1|TRBJ2-7
CASNTDRGSTYEQYF
TGCGCCAGCAATACCGACAGGGGGTCGACCTACGAGCAGTACTTC
>TRBV10-2|.|TRBD1|TRBJ2-7
CASSLPGGEGSWEQYF
TGCGCCAGCAGCCTCCCAGGGGGCGAGGGGTCATGGGAGCAGTACTTC
>TRBV19|.|.|TRBJ1-4
CASSIRGATNEKLFF
TGTGCCAGTAGTATCCGGGGTGCAACTAATGAAAAACTGTTTTTT
>TRBV13|.|.|TRBJ1-1
CASSLRTYMGTEAFF
TGTGCCAGCAGCTTACGGACCTACATGGGCACTGAAGCTTTCTTT
>TRBV28|.|.|TRBJ1-5
CASSKFMAAGNGNQPQHF
TGTGCCAGCAGCAAATTTATGGCAGCGGGGAATGGCAATCAGCCCCAGCATTTT
>TRBV19|.|TRBD1|TRBJ2-3
CASLPGQHTDTQYF
TGTGCCAGTCTTCCGGGACAGCACACAGATACGCAGTATTTT
>TRBV13|.|.|TRBJ2-1
CASSPRGGGGEQFF
TGTGCCAGCAGTCCTCGCGGGGGAGGGGGTGAGCAGTTCTTC
>TRBV6-4|once|.|TRBJ2-2
CASSERFLGELFF
TGTGCCAGCAGTGAGAGGTTCCTGGGGGAGCTGTTTTTT
>TRBV27|.|.|TRBJ2-7
CASSTLSQGGYSYEQYF
TGTGCCAGCAGTACCCTGTCCCAGGGGGGATACTCCTACGAGCAGTACTTC